These T cell receptor beta chains were read from a single sample in a study of blood T cell repertoires in COVID-19. Libraries were prepared by immunoSEQ multiplex PCR; TCRdb keeps only in-frame clonotypes and omits some of them. The sample shows tens of thousands of clones, 84% of them seen only once. Material for sequencing was peripheral blood. The receptor set was obtained from a woman aged 55 to 70 with acute or convalescent COVID-19. The CDR3 runs from the conserved cysteine through the conserved F or W. D genes are given only for firm matches. A clone size is listed for some rows: how often the clone was seen (once, few, many), or a class if it is expanded.

d_gene: TRBD2
j_gene: TRBJ2-3
abundance: .
v_gene: TRBV27
CDR3nt: TGTGCCAGCAGTTCATTGGGACTAGCGGGGGGGCGCGCAGATACGCAGTATTTT
CDR3aa: CASSSLGLAGGRADTQYF

d_gene: TRBD1
j_gene: TRBJ2-3
abundance: .
v_gene: TRBV7-9
CDR3nt: TGTGCCAGCAGCTTAGACAGGGGCTCCACAGATACGCAGTATTTT
CDR3aa: CASSLDRGSTDTQYF

d_gene: TRBD1
j_gene: TRBJ1-4
abundance: .
v_gene: TRBV6-5
CDR3nt: TGTGCCGGGGGACAGGGGCTAAATGAGAAACTGTTTTTT
CDR3aa: CAGGQGLNEKLFF

d_gene: TRBD2
j_gene: TRBJ2-1
abundance: .
v_gene: TRBV5-1
CDR3nt: TGCGCCAGCAGCACGGACCTAGCGGGGGGGCAGGATGAGCAGTTCTTC
CDR3aa: CASSTDLAGGQDEQFF

d_gene: .
j_gene: TRBJ2-3
abundance: once
v_gene: TRBV5-1
CDR3nt: TGCGCCAGCAGCTCTGAACACAGGGGCACAGATACGCAGTATTTT
CDR3aa: CASSSEHRGTDTQYF

d_gene: TRBD1
j_gene: TRBJ2-7
abundance: .
v_gene: TRBV5-1
CDR3nt: TGCGCCAGCAGCTCACCGGGACAGGGCACCTACGAGCAGTACTTC
CDR3aa: CASSSPGQGTYEQYF

d_gene: TRBD2
j_gene: TRBJ2-2
abundance: .
v_gene: TRBV29-1
CDR3nt: TGCAGCGTTACGCAACTAGCGGGCGGGGAGCTGTTTTTT
CDR3aa: CSVTQLAGGELFF

d_gene: TRBD1
j_gene: TRBJ1-1
abundance: .
v_gene: TRBV6-6
CDR3nt: TGTGCCAGCATTAGGGACAGGAGTACTGAAGCTTTCTTT
CDR3aa: CASIRDRSTEAFF

d_gene: TRBD2
j_gene: TRBJ2-5
abundance: .
v_gene: TRBV13
CDR3nt: TGTGCCAGCAGCCCTAAGGGAAGCGGGGGTGAATACCAAGAGACCCAGTACTTC
CDR3aa: CASSPKGSGGEYQETQYF

d_gene: .
j_gene: TRBJ2-1
abundance: medium-sized
v_gene: TRBV4-1
CDR3nt: TGCGCCAGCAGCCAAGAATTGTCAGTTTCGCCCTACAATGAGCAGTTCTTC
CDR3aa: CASSQELSVSPYNEQFF

d_gene: .
j_gene: TRBJ2-2
abundance: .
v_gene: TRBV2
CDR3nt: TGTGCCAGCAGTGAAGTCAGGGAAGGCACCGGGGAGCTGTTTTTT
CDR3aa: CASSEVREGTGELFF

d_gene: TRBD1
j_gene: TRBJ2-7
abundance: .
v_gene: TRBV30
CDR3nt: TGTGCCTGGAGCGGGGACAGGACCTACGAGCAGTACTTC
CDR3aa: CAWSGDRTYEQYF

d_gene: .
j_gene: TRBJ1-2
abundance: .
v_gene: TRBV19
CDR3nt: TGTGCCAGTAGTGTTTCCAGGGATTTCTACACCTTC
CDR3aa: CASSVSRDFYTF

d_gene: TRBD1
j_gene: TRBJ2-7
abundance: once
v_gene: TRBV18
CDR3nt: TGTGCCAGCTCACCGATGGGGACAGGGATGGACGAGCAGTACTTC
CDR3aa: CASSPMGTGMDEQYF

d_gene: .
j_gene: TRBJ2-3
abundance: .
v_gene: TRBV19
CDR3nt: TGTGCCAGTAGTAGGCGAACAGGGTCCTCTAGCACAGATACGCAGTATTTT
CDR3aa: CASSRRTGSSSTDTQYF

d_gene: .
j_gene: TRBJ1-3
abundance: once
v_gene: TRBV3-1/TRBV3-2
CDR3nt: TGTGCCAGCAGCCAAGCCAGGGGCCCCGGAAACACCATATATTTT
CDR3aa: CASSQARGPGNTIYF

d_gene: TRBD2
j_gene: TRBJ2-3
abundance: once
v_gene: TRBV18
CDR3nt: TGTGCCAGCTCATCGGGACTAGCGGGGAGCACAGATACGCAGTATTTT
CDR3aa: CASSSGLAGSTDTQYF

d_gene: .
j_gene: TRBJ1-4
abundance: .
v_gene: TRBV10-3
CDR3nt: TGTGCCATCAGTGAGTCACCCACTGCAACTAATGAAAAACTGTTTTTT
CDR3aa: CAISESPTATNEKLFF

d_gene: .
j_gene: TRBJ1-2
abundance: .
v_gene: TRBV5-6
CDR3nt: TGTGCCAGCAGCTCACTCCGGAACTATGGCTACACCTTC
CDR3aa: CASSSLRNYGYTF

d_gene: .
j_gene: TRBJ2-7
abundance: .
v_gene: TRBV5-6
CDR3nt: TGTGCCAGCAGCTTGTCCTTTAGGGGCATCTCCTACGAGCAGTACTTC
CDR3aa: CASSLSFRGISYEQYF

d_gene: TRBD1
j_gene: TRBJ2-4
abundance: .
v_gene: TRBV19
CDR3nt: TGTGCCAGTAGTATTTACCGGGACAGCTCCAAAAACATTCAGTACTTC
CDR3aa: CASSIYRDSSKNIQYF

d_gene: .
j_gene: TRBJ1-5
abundance: .
v_gene: TRBV5-1
CDR3nt: TGCGCCAGCAGCTTGGGGGAGGGAGGCAATCAGCCCCAGCATTTT
CDR3aa: CASSLGEGGNQPQHF

d_gene: TRBD1
j_gene: TRBJ2-7
abundance: .
v_gene: TRBV5-1
CDR3nt: TGCGCCAGCAGCCCCGACAGGGGTTACTACGAGCAGTACTTC
CDR3aa: CASSPDRGYYEQYF

d_gene: .
j_gene: TRBJ2-1
abundance: .
v_gene: TRBV11-2
CDR3nt: TGTGCCAGCAGCTTATTAGGAGGGGTTCACAATGAGCAGTTCTTC
CDR3aa: CASSLLGGVHNEQFF

d_gene: .
j_gene: TRBJ1-1
abundance: .
v_gene: TRBV29-1
CDR3nt: TGCAGCGTTGTTGCAGTTGGCCAGCAGGGTTTTAAGGAAGCTTTCTTT
CDR3aa: CSVVAVGQQGFKEAFF

d_gene: .
j_gene: TRBJ1-1
abundance: .
v_gene: TRBV4-1
CDR3nt: TGCGCCAGCAGCCAAGGACAGAACACTGAAGCTTTCTTT
CDR3aa: CASSQGQNTEAFF

d_gene: TRBD2
j_gene: TRBJ2-7
abundance: .
v_gene: TRBV27
CDR3nt: TGTGCCAGCAGTTTAAAGGGGACTAACTACGAGCAGTACTTC
CDR3aa: CASSLKGTNYEQYF